Sequencing of this T cell receptor (beta chain) was carried out in a study of blood T cell repertoires in COVID-19. Looking at the study overall: The origin of the acute and convalescent COVID-19 samples was the United States, Italy and Spain.

The V end lost 11 bases, the J end lost 2 bases, and 13 bases lay between the germline ends. The CDR3 has 13 residues. Measured with immunoSEQ multiplex PCR; TCRdb has only the in-frame clones, and not every one. In the table there are around 40,000 clones, 85% to 95% of which are singletons. The sequenced sample was peripheral blood. The chain couples TRBV12-3 or TRBV12-4 to TRBJ1-3; D remains ambiguous. The receptor's source is a human donor with active COVID-19. The donor label of this sample is uncertain. In DNA form, the CDR3 reads TGTGCCGGGAGCACAGACCCTGGAAACACCATATATTTT. The encoded protein is CAGSTDPGNTIYF.